This TCR delta chain emerged from a study of gamma-delta chains in newborns, infants, children. Across the whole study: Innate gammadelta T cells reportedly expand polyclonally right after birth, driven by microbial exposure, per the title.

This clone was seen a handful of times. TCRdb re-called clones from the reads via CATT. The table shows roughly 11,000 delta-chain clones, with around 3.5% occurring only once. This CDR3 comprises 14 residues. V shed 0 bases and J shed 3 bases, with 10 bases lying between them. CDR1 is GEAIGNYY and CDR2 is EKD in the germline V gene. The receptor comes from a child who was a newborn, infant or young child, either healthy, febrile or measles-vaccinated (not recorded which). The material sequenced was blood. The rearrangement uses TRDV2 and TRDJ1; tentative D call: TRDD3 (6 bases). As DNA, the CDR3 is TGTGCCTGTGACACCTTAGGGGGACCCGATAAACTCATCTTT. Protein sequence: CACDTLGGPDKLIF.